These 21 T cell receptor beta chains share one sample of origin, sequenced in a study of cytomegalovirus exposure and HLA in healthy donors. 13 Jbeta primers and 60 Vbeta primers were used for the PCR. Method: immunoSEQ multiplex PCR; TCRdb's copy keeps in-frame clones and lacks some. The table shows about 130,000 clones, with 78% occurring only once. Sequencing was performed on PBMCs. Receptors were obtained from a woman aged 40 to 49 in good health and CMV-seronegative.

J is TRBJ2-7 and V is TRBV9, with TRBD1 identical over 8 bases. The CDR3 is 13 amino acids. Germline CDR1 and CDR2: SGDLS and YYNGEE. V was pared by 3 bases and J by 4 bases, with 3 bases of the junction left unmatched. CDR3: CASSETGEYEQYF. CDR3 sequence (DNA): TGTGCCAGCAGCGAGACAGGGGAGTACGAGCAGTACTTC. The full variable domain, its missing parts supplied by reference TRBV9 and TRBJ2-7, is DSGVTQTPKHLITATGQRVTLRCSPRSGDLSVYWYQQSLDQGLQFLIQYYNGEERAKGNILERFSAQQFPDLHSELNLSSLELGDSALYFCASSETGEYEQYFGPGTRLTVT.

This clone was seen just once. The V and J genes are TRBV7-3 and TRBJ2-7, with 12 bases lining up with TRBD2. V shed 0 bases and J 4 bases; nucleotides not matched to a gene: 4. This CDR3 has 16 residues. Germline values: CDR1 SGHTA, CDR2 FQGTGA. CDR3 in amino acids: CASSLTVTSGSYEQYF. In DNA form, the CDR3 reads TGTGCCAGCAGCTTAACTGTGACTAGCGGGAGTTACGAGCAGTACTTC.

The chain joins TRBV9 to TRBJ2-5; D is unclear. The germline V and J ends were trimmed by 2 bases and 7 bases, with 15 bases remaining between them. The CDR3 totals 14 residues. Germline CDR1 SGDLS, CDR2 YYNGEE. For the CDR3, the DNA is TGTGCCAGCAGCGTTGATGATCCGGGTGCGACCCAGTACTTC. Translating gives CASSVDDPGATQYF.

The genes are TRBV4-2 and TRBJ2-1; TRBD1 matches 8 bases. Looked up from germline, CDR1 is LGHNA and CDR2 is YNFKEQ. This CDR3 contains 16 residues. V shed 4 bases, J shed 10 bases, and the junction held 15 bases outside the gene matches. The CDR3, as DNA: TGTGCCAGCAGCCTCCAAGGAGTTACAGGGGGGAAAGAGCAGTTCTTC. This encodes CASSLQGVTGGKEQFF.

The chain has TRBV30 and TRBJ1-5, with a tentative D call TRBD1 (6 bases). CDR1 and CDR2 (germline): GTSNPN, SVGIG (reference sequence). The CDR3 spans 13 residues. V was trimmed by 2 bases and J by 3 bases, leaving 8 bases between them. The CDR3 is CAWSTGLNQPQHF. Here the CDR3 DNA reads TGTGCCTGGAGTACAGGGCTCAATCAGCCCCAGCATTTT.

This sequence joins TRBV7-6 and TRBJ2-1; the match to TRBD2 covers 7 bases. J gave up 10 bases and V 5 bases, and 8 bases lay outside the gene matches. Germline V gene sequence: CDR1 SGHVS, CDR2 FNYEAQ. The CDR3 is 13 residues long. CDR3 residues: CASSPKEAGEQFF. CDR3 DNA sequence: TGTGCCAGCAGCCCCAAAGAAGCGGGGGAGCAGTTCTTC.

The V call is TRBV7-3, the J call TRBJ2-1, with D maybe TRBD1 (5 bases). CDR3 size: 15 residues. The V end was cut by 2 bases, the J end by 7 bases, with 15 bases between. Germline V gives CDR1 SGHTA, CDR2 FQGTGA. This CDR3 reads CASSLGSRVLNEQFF. The CDR3 nucleotides read TGTGCCAGCAGCTTAGGTTCCAGGGTGCTGAATGAGCAGTTCTTC. The full variable domain, with the rest looked up from reference TRBV7-3 and TRBJ2-1, is GAGVSQTPSNKVTEKGKYVELRCDPISGHTALYWYRQSLGQGPEFLIYFQGTGAADDSGLPNDRFFAVRPEGSVSTLKIQRTERGDSAVYLCASSLGSRVLNEQFFGPGTRLTVL.

This clone has a handful of counts. V and J are TRBV6-5 and TRBJ2-1, with a tentative D call TRBD1 (6 bases). Germline CDR1 and CDR2: MNHEY and SVGAGI. CDR3 length equals 14 residues. Trimming removed 2 bases at V and 4 bases at J, with 9 bases between. In nucleotides, the CDR3 is TGTGCCAGCAGTTACGGGGGCGAGTACAATGAGCAGTTCTTC. Translated, it gives CASSYGGEYNEQFF.

The chain combines TRBV19 with TRBJ2-3, with TRBD2 matching over 15 bases. Per the germline V gene, CDR1 is LNHDA and CDR2 is SQIVND (reference sequence). This CDR3 spans 17 amino acids. V lost 4 bases to trimming and J lost 1 base; unmatched junction nucleotides: 3. DNA of the CDR3: TGTGCCAGTAGTAGGACTAGCGGGAGGGCCGGCACAGATACGCAGTATTTT. It is translated as CASSRTSGRAGTDTQYF.

For this clone: One end of the junction is discordant with germline, which a read error may explain. The V gene is TRBV10-3, the J gene TRBJ2-6, with 12 bases lining up with TRBD2. Germline V gene sequence: CDR1 ENHRY, CDR2 SYGVKD. The CDR3 is 21 amino acids. Here the CDR3 reads CAISELTSGRALTSGANGLTF. As DNA, the CDR3 is TGTGCCATCAGTGAGTTGACTAGCGGGAGAGCACTCACCTCTGGGGCCAACGGCCTGACTTTC.

This clone was counted between two and nine times. V usage is TRBV27 and J usage is TRBJ1-6; no definite D call. Germline V lookup: CDR1 MNHEY, CDR2 SMNVEV (reference sequence). V lost 7 bases and J 1 base, leaving 5 bases between the germline ends. The CDR3 length is 13 residues. Here the CDR3 reads CASTGSYNSPLHF. CDR3 coding DNA: TGTGCCAGCACAGGTTCCTATAATTCACCCCTCCACTTT.

CDR3 protein: CASSLTGPTNSPLHF. CDR3 DNA: TGTGCCAGCAGTCTGACAGGTCCCACTAATTCACCCCTCCACTTT. The V gene is TRBV27, the J gene TRBJ1-6, with TRBD1 as a possible D gene (6 bases). This CDR3 contains 15 residues. The V gene's germline CDR1 is MNHEY and CDR2 SMNVEV (reference sequence). The V gene lost 5 bases and the J gene lost 6 bases, with 14 bases spanning the gap.

This chain joins TRBV20-1 and TRBJ2-3; tentative D call: TRBD1 (5 bases). Germline V gene lookup returns CDR1 DFQATT and CDR2 SNEGSKA (reference sequence). This CDR3 region has 11 residues. The ends were cut back, 5 bases at V and 6 bases at J, with 9 bases in the middle. The CDR3 is CSAFRVDTQYF. DNA of the CDR3: TGCAGTGCTTTCAGGGTCGATACGCAGTATTTT.

The V gene is TRBV19, the J gene TRBJ2-3, with 7 bases that match TRBD1. The CDR3 length is 15 residues. The germline CDR1 and CDR2 sequences are LNHDA and SQIVND (reference sequence). J lost 2 bases, V lost 4 bases, and 6 bases had no gene match. CDR3 region: CASSKGQTFTDTQYF. CDR3 sequence (DNA): TGTGCCAGTAGTAAGGGACAGACGTTCACAGATACGCAGTATTTT.

The rearrangement links TRBV6-6 to TRBJ2-4, with a possible D match to TRBD2 (6 bases). V lost 7 bases, J lost 2 bases, and 15 bases lay in between. Germline V gives CDR1 MNHNY, CDR2 SVGAGI (reference sequence). This CDR3 has 15 residues. The CDR3, as DNA: TGTGCCAGCACCCTCGGAGGGAGGCCCAAAAACATTCAGTACTTC. Protein product: CASTLGGRPKNIQYF.

V usage is TRBV29-1 and J usage is TRBJ1-2, with a tentative D call TRBD1 (6 bases). V lost 6 bases and J lost 4, with 15 bases in between. The CDR3 consists of 13 residues. The germline V gene has CDR1 SQVTM and CDR2 ANQGSEA. Here the CDR3 DNA reads TGCAGCGTCCGGGACACTGGGACCTATGGCTACACCTTC. This codes for CSVRDTGTYGYTF.

The chain joins TRBV7-9 to TRBJ2-3; 8 nucleotides line up with TRBD2. This CDR3 is 19 amino acids long. Trimming cost V 1 base and J 0 bases; bases outside gene matches: 12. CDR1 SEHNR and CDR2 FQNEAQ come from the germline V gene (reference sequence). This CDR3 is CASSLDGIAGPPSTDTQYF. CDR3 DNA sequence: TGTGCCAGCAGCTTAGACGGTATAGCGGGACCACCTAGCACAGATACGCAGTATTTT. Supplemented by reference TRBV7-9 and TRBJ2-3, the full variable domain reads DTGVSQNPRHKITKRGQNVTFRCDPISEHNRLYWYRQTLGQGPEFLTYFQNEAQLEKSRLLSDRFSAERPKGSFSTLEIQRTEQGDSAMYLCASSLDGIAGPPSTDTQYFGPGTRLTVL.

This clone came up a few times. This rearrangement joins TRBV28 to TRBJ1-6, with unresolved D. CDR1 is MDHEN, CDR2 SYDVKM, per germline. Trimming took 6 bases from V and 5 from J, leaving 5 bases between them. The CDR3 covers 12 residues. CDR3 sequence reads: CASRRDNSPLHF. The DNA of the CDR3 is TGTGCCAGCAGACGGGATAATTCACCCCTCCACTTT. Complete variable domain (other parts from reference TRBV28 and TRBJ1-6): DVKVTQSSRYLVKRTGEKVFLECVQDMDHENMFWYRQDPGLGLRLIYFSYDVKMKEKGDIPEGYSVSREKKERFSLILESASTNQTSMYLCASRRDNSPLHFGNGTRLTVT.

The V gene is TRBV18, the J gene TRBJ1-1; D perhaps matches TRBD1 (6 bases). CDR3 length equals 16 residues. Germline lookup yields CDR1 KGHSH and CDR2 LQKENI. V lost 2 bases and J lost 0, with 13 bases in between. CDR3 in amino acids: CASSPGGAGVNTEAFF. The CDR3 coding sequence is TGTGCCAGCTCACCAGGGGGCGCGGGGGTGAACACTGAAGCTTTCTTT.

The chain uses TRBV4-2 and TRBJ1-4; D is unresolved. In germline, CDR1 is LGHNA, CDR2 YNFKEQ. V lost 0 bases and J 4 bases, leaving 6 bases between the germline ends. The length of the CDR3 is 14 residues. The CDR3 DNA reads TGTGCCAGCAGCCAAGACAGATATAATGAAAAACTGTTTTTT. As protein: CASSQDRYNEKLFF.

The gene calls are TRBV2 and TRBJ1-6; D not resolved. The germline CDR1 and CDR2 sequences are SNHLY and FYNNEI. The V gene lost 3 bases and the J gene lost 0 bases, with 9 bases spanning the gap. The CDR3 is 16 amino acids. The CDR3 DNA is TGTGCCAGCAGTGAGGGCCCGAGCTCCTATAATTCACCCCTCCACTTT. Protein sequence: CASSEGPSSYNSPLHF. Supplemented by reference TRBV2 and TRBJ1-6, the full variable domain reads EPEVTQTPSHQVTQMGQEVILRCVPISNHLYFYWYRQILGQKVEFLVSFYNNEISEKSEIFDDQFSVERPDGSNFTLKIRSTKLEDSAMYFCASSEGPSSYNSPLHFGNGTRLTVT.